This T cell receptor (beta chain) was recovered during a study of blood T cell repertoires in COVID-19. About the study: Acute-phase and convalescent COVID-19 samples originated in the United States, Italy and Spain. PBMCs, B-cell-depleted T cells, or T cells were the source of the cDNA or gDNA that made up the material.

The protocol was immunoSEQ multiplex PCR, while the TCRdb copy is restricted to in-frame clones and leaves out a portion. The table includes 150,000 to 200,000 clones, roughly 77% detected once. The specimen was peripheral blood. The sequence came from an elderly woman with COVID-19, enrolled during active disease.

As DNA, the CDR3 is TGTGCCAGCAGTTTATCGCTAACTAGCAAGACCGGGGAGCTGTTTTTT. This gives the protein CASSLSLTSKTGELFF. V usage is TRBV27 and J usage is TRBJ2-2, with D perhaps matching TRBD2 (6 bases). Between the trimmed V and J ends, which lost 0 bases and 5 bases, there was a span of 13 bases. The CDR3 is 16 amino acids. CDR1 and CDR2 from the germline V gene are MNHEY and SMNVEV (reference sequence).